The clone carrying this T cell receptor beta chain was counted ten times or more. The antigen is not known. Amplified TCR beta CDR3 regions were obtained using RNA transcripts as template. Amplification began with first-round RT-PCR using HTBI primers, then second-round multiplex PCR was performed. TCRdb ran MiXCR on the multiplex PCR reads and lists one entry per CDR3 protein. The sample includes about 370,000 distinct CDR3 sequences, roughly 15% seen only once; the top ten take 2.4%. This record belongs to a study of Graves' ophthalmopathy and Graves' hyperthyroidism. Stable hyperthyroid donors showed no ophthalmopathy during 18 months follow-up. Certain patients, namely those with other autoimmune diseases, uncontrolled infections, pregnancy or lactation, were excluded. The PBMCs were taken from around 9.1 ml of fresh peripheral blood. Study results and caveats: In blood, most expanded thyroid clonotypes above 0.001 frequency were also detected.

J was trimmed by 4 bases and V by 5 bases; bases with no gene match: 9. The CDR3 is 16 amino acids. The sequence came from an adult woman with stable Graves' hyperthyroidism. This rearrangement joins TRBV12-3 or TRBV12-4 to TRBJ1-2; 11 bases align to TRBD1. Sample: peripheral blood. DNA of the CDR3: TGTGCCAGCAGTCTTAGGACAGGGGGCGAGGGCTATGGCTACACCTTC. Protein: CASSLRTGGEGYGYTF.